Listed here is a single T cell receptor (beta chain). This sample was included in a study of cytomegalovirus exposure and HLA in healthy donors. Measured with immunoSEQ multiplex PCR; TCRdb has only the in-frame clones, and not every one. Of some 140,000 clones in the sample, 70% to 85% were seen once. J lost 4 bases, V lost 1 base, and 1 base had no gene match. CDR1 is MNHEY, CDR2 SVGAGI, per germline. This CDR3 contains 13 residues. The rearrangement joins TRBV6-5 to TRBJ2-7; TRBD1 matches at 7 bases. The sequenced material came from PBMCs. The source is a man aged 25 to 40 in good health and CMV-seropositive. CDR3 DNA: TGTGCCAGCAGTTACTACAGGGGTTACGAGCAGTACTTC. It specifies CASSYYRGYEQYF.